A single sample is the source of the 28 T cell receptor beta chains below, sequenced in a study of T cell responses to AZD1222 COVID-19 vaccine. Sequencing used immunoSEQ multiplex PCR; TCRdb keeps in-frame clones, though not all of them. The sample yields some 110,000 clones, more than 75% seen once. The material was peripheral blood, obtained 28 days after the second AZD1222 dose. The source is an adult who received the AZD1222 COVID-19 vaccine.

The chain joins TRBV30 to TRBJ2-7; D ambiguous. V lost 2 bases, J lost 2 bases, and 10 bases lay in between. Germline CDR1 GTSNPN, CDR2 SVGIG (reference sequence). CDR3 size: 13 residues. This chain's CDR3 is CAWSSGVPYEQYF. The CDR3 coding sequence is TGTGCCTGGAGTTCTGGGGTTCCCTACGAGCAGTACTTC.

The DNA for the CDR3 is TGCAGTGCTAGTAACCAGGGGGGGAATCAGCCCCAGCATTTT. This encodes CSASNQGGNQPQHF. The chain recombines TRBV20-1 with TRBJ1-5, with TRBD1 matching over 7 bases. The CDR3 is 14 amino acids. Germline assignment: CDR1 DFQATT and CDR2 SNEGSKA (reference sequence). V dropped 3 bases and J dropped 4; count of bases not matched to a gene: 6.

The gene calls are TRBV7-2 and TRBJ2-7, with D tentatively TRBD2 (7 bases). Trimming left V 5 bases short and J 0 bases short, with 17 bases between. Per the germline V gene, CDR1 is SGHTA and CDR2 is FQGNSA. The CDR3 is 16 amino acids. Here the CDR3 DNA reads TGTGCCAGCAGCCCCGAGGGGGGGATTAGCTCCTACGAGCAGTACTTC. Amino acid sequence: CASSPEGGISSYEQYF.

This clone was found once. The CDR3 DNA is TGTGCCAGTACCGGAGTAGCGAACCTTGGCACCGGGGAGCTGTTTTTT. As protein: CASTGVANLGTGELFF. The chain links TRBV19 to TRBJ2-2; TRBD2 is a possible D gene (5 bases). Germline CDR1 reads LNHDA; CDR2 reads SQIVND (reference sequence). V was pared by 7 bases and J by 4 bases, with 19 bases between. CDR3 size: 16 residues.

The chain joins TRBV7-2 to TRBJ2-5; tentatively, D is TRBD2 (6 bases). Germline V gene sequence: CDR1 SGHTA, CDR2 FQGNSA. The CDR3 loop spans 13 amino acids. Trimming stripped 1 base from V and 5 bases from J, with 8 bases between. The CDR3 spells CASSLVRGETQYF. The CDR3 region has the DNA TGTGCCAGCAGCTTAGTCCGGGGGGAGACCCAGTACTTC. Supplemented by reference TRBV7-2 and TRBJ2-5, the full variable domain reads GAGVSQSPSNKVTEKGKDVELRCDPISGHTALYWYRQSLGQGLEFLIYFQGNSAPDKSGLPSDRFSAERTGGSVSTLTIQRTQQEDSAVYLCASSLVRGETQYFGPGTRLLVL.

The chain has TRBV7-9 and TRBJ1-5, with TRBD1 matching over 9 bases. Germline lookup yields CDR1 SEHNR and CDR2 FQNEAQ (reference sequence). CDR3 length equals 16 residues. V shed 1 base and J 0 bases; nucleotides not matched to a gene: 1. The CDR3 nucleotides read TGTGCCAGCAGCTTAGACAGGGGGCATAGCAATCAGCCCCAGCATTTT. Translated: CASSLDRGHSNQPQHF.

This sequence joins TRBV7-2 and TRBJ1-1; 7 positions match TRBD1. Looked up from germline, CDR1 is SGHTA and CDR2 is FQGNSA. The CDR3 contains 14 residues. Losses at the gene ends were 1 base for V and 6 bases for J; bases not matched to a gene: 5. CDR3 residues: CASSLDRGAPEAFF. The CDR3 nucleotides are TGTGCCAGCAGCTTAGACAGGGGAGCCCCTGAAGCTTTCTTT.

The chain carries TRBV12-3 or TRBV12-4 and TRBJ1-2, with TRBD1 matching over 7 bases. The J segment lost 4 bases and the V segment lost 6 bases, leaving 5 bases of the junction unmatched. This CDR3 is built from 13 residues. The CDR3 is CASSSRDSYGYTF. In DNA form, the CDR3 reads TGTGCCAGCAGCAGCCGGGACAGCTATGGCTACACCTTC.

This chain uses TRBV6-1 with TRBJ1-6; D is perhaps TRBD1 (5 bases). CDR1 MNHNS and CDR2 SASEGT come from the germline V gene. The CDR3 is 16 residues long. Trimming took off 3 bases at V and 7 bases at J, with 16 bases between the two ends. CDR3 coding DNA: TGTGCCAGCAGTGAGGCTCGGGGACGGAAAAATTCACCCCTCCACTTT. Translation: CASSEARGRKNSPLHF.

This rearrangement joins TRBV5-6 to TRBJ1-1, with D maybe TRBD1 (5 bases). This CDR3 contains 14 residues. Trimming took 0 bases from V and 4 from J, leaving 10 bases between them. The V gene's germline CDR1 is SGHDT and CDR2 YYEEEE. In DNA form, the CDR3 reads TGTGCCAGCAGCTTGGGCCAGGGAAGCACTGAAGCTTTCTTT. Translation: CASSLGQGSTEAFF. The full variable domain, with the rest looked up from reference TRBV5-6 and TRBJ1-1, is DAGVTQSPTHLIKTRGQQVTLRCSPKSGHDTVSWYQQALGQGPQFIFQYYEEEERQRGNFPDRFSGHQFPNYSSELNVNALLLGDSALYLCASSLGQGSTEAFFGQGTRLTVV.

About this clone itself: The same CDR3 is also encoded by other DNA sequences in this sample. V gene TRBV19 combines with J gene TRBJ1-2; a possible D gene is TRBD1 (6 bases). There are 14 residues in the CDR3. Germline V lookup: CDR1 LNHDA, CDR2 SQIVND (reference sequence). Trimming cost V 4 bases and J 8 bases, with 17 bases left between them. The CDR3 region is CASSTGGGLDGYTF. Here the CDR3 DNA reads TGTGCCAGTAGTACCGGGGGGGGGCTGGACGGCTACACCTTC.

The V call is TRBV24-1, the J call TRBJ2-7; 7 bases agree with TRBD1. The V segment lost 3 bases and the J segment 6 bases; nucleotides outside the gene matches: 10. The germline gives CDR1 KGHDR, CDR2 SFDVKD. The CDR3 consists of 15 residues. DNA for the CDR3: TGTGCCACCAGTGATCTTGACAGGGAACCGTGCGAGCAGTACTTC. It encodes CATSDLDREPCEQYF.

The CDR3 coding sequence is TGTGCCTGGAGTGTAACTAGCGGCCTTGGGGAGCAGTACTTC. Protein: CAWSVTSGLGEQYF. This chain links TRBV30 with TRBJ2-7; 8 nucleotides line up with TRBD2. Germline V gene data show CDR1 as GTSNPN and CDR2 as SVGIG (reference sequence). The CDR3 length is 14 residues. V gave up 0 bases and J gave up 7 bases; unmatched junction bases: 8.

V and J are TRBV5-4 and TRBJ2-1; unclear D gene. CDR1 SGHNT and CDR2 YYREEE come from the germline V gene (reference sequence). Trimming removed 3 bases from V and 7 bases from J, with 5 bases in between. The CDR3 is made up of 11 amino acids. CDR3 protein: CASSSLNEQFF. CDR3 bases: TGTGCCAGCAGCTCGTTAAATGAGCAGTTCTTC.

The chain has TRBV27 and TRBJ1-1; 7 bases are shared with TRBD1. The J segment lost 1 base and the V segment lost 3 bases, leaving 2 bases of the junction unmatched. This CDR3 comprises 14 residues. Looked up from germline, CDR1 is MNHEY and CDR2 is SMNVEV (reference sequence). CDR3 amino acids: CASSLTGPNTEAFF. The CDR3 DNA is TGTGCCAGCAGTTTGACAGGGCCGAACACTGAAGCTTTCTTT.

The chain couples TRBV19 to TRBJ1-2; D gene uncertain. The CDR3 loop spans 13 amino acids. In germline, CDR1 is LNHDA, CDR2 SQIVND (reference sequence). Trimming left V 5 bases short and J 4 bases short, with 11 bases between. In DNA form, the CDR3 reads TGTGCCAGTAGTCGCCGGACCCTCTATGGCTACACCTTC. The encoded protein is CASSRRTLYGYTF.

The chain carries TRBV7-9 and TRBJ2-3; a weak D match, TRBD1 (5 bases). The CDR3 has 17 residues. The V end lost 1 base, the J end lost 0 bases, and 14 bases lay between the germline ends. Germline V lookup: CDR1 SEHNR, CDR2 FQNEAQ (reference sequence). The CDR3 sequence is CASSLVGPPSSTDTQYF. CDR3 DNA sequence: TGTGCCAGCAGCTTAGTGGGGCCCCCTTCGAGCACAGATACGCAGTATTTT.

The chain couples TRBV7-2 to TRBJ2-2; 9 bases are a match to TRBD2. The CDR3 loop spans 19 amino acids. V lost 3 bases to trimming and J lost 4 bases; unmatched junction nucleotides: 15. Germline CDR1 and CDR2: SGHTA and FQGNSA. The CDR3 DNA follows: TGTGCCAGCAGCTTCCCGACGGGGCGGGAGGGCCGGTCCACCGGGGAGCTGTTTTTT. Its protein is CASSFPTGREGRSTGELFF. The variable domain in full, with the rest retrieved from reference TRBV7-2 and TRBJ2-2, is GAGVSQSPSNKVTEKGKDVELRCDPISGHTALYWYRQSLGQGLEFLIYFQGNSAPDKSGLPSDRFSAERTGGSVSTLTIQRTQQEDSAVYLCASSFPTGREGRSTGELFFGEGSRLTVL.

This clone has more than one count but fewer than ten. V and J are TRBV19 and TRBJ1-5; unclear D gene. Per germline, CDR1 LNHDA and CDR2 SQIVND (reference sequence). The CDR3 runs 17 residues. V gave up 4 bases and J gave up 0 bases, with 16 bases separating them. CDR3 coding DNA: TGTGCCAGTAGTAAAGTGTTGTCGGGATATAGCAATCAGCCCCAGCATTTT. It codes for CASSKVLSGYSNQPQHF.

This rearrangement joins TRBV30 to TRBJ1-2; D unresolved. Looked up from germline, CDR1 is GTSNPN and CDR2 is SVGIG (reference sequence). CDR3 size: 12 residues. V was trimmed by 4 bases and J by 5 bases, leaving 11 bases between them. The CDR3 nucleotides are TGTGCCTGGACCGGGGTCTTATATGGCTACACCTTC. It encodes CAWTGVLYGYTF.

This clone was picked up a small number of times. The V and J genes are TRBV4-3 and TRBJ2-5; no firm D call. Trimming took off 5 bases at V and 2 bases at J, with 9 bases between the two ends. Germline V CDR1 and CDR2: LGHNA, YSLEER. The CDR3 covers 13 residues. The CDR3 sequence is CASSLQIQETQYF. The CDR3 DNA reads TGCGCCAGCAGCTTACAGATACAAGAGACCCAGTACTTC.

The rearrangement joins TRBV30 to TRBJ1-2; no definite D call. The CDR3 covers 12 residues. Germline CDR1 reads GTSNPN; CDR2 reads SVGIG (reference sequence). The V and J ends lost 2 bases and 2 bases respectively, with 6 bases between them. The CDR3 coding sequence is TGTGCCTGGAGTCCGGGAAACTATGGCTACACCTTC. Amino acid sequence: CAWSPGNYGYTF.

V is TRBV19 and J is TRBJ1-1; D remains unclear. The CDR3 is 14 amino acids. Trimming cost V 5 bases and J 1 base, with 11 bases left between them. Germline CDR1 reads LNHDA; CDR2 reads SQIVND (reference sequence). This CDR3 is CASSYFGRNTEAFF. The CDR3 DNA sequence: TGTGCCAGTAGTTATTTTGGCAGGAACACTGAAGCTTTCTTT.

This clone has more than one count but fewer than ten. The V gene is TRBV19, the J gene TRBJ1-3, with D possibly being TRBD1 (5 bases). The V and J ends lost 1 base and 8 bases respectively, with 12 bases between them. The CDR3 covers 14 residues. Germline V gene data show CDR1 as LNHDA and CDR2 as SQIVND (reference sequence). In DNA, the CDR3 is TGTGCCAGTAGTATAGTGGGGGATACGGACACCATATATTTT. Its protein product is CASSIVGDTDTIYF.

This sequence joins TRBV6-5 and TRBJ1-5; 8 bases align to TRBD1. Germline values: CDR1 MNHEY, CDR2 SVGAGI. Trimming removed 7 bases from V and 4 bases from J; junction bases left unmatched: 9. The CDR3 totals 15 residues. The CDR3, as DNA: TGTGCCAGCACCTCGACAGGGGTCGGTAATCAGCCCCAGCATTTT. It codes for CASTSTGVGNQPQHF.

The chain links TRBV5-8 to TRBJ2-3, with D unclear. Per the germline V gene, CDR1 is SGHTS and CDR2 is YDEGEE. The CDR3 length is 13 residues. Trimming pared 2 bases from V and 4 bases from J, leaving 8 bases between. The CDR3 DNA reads TGTGCCAGCAGCTTCTCAGGCGCAGATACGCAGTATTTT. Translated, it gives CASSFSGADTQYF.

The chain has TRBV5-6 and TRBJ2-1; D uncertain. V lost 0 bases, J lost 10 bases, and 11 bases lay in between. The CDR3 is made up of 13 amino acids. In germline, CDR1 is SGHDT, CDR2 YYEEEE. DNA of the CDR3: TGTGCCAGCAGCTTGGACCCACCAAGAGAGCAGTTCTTC. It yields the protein CASSLDPPREQFF.

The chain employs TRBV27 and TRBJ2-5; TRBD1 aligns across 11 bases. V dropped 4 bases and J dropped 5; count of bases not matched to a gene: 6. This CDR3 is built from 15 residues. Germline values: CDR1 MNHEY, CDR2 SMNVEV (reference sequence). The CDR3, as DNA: TGTGCCAGCAGTTCCGGGACAGGGGGAAGGGAGACCCAGTACTTC. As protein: CASSSGTGGRETQYF.